A selection of T cell receptor beta chains follows, all from one sample in a study of T cell repertoires in cytomegalovirus infection. From the reads, TCRdb called clonotypes with MiXCR, one entry per CDR3 protein. The sample has approximately 180,000 distinct CDR3 sequences, about 21% seen once; the top ten hold less than 3%. Sequencing was done on a sample of PBMCs. These receptors all stem from a human donor in good health (CMV status not recorded). Some clones in this sample may be carry-over from other donors' samples. CDR3s include the opening cysteine and the closing phenylalanine or tryptophan. Each record gives: clone size, V gene, J gene, CDR3 protein. Only part of the rows carry a size: once, few, many, or a class if the clone is expanded.

abundance: .
v_gene: TRBV12-3/TRBV12-4
j_gene: TRBJ2-1
CDR3aa: CTSSLGTSGRYNEQFF

abundance: .
v_gene: TRBV7-9
j_gene: TRBJ1-1
CDR3aa: CASSPKRREFGNTEAFF

abundance: few
v_gene: TRBV11-2
j_gene: TRBJ2-5
CDR3aa: CASSFGLGETQYF

abundance: .
v_gene: TRBV4-1
j_gene: TRBJ1-1
CDR3aa: CASSPSETGFYTEAFF

abundance: few
v_gene: TRBV7-3
j_gene: TRBJ1-2
CDR3aa: CASSAHRNYGYTF

abundance: many
v_gene: TRBV6-5
j_gene: TRBJ1-2
CDR3aa: CASRKDRATGGYTF

abundance: .
v_gene: TRBV7-8
j_gene: TRBJ2-7
CDR3aa: CASSFRKNYEQYF

abundance: few
v_gene: TRBV28
j_gene: TRBJ2-2
CDR3aa: CASNQGGLPGGELFF

abundance: few
v_gene: TRBV20-1
j_gene: TRBJ1-5
CDR3aa: CSATRGQGDNQPQHF

abundance: .
v_gene: TRBV14
j_gene: TRBJ2-3
CDR3aa: CASSQLSDTQYF

abundance: many
v_gene: TRBV7-9
j_gene: TRBJ1-5
CDR3aa: CASSESLNQPQHF

abundance: many
v_gene: TRBV10-3
j_gene: TRBJ2-1
CDR3aa: CAISQAGGLEQFF

abundance: .
v_gene: TRBV2
j_gene: TRBJ2-6
CDR3aa: CASSDGTARSGANVLTF

abundance: few
v_gene: TRBV24-1
j_gene: TRBJ1-1
CDR3aa: CATSDPRGSTEAFF

abundance: many
v_gene: TRBV7-2
j_gene: TRBJ2-2
CDR3aa: CASSFQGPGELFF

abundance: many
v_gene: TRBV5-1
j_gene: TRBJ2-3
CDR3aa: CASSTRTEPSSTDTQYF

abundance: few
v_gene: TRBV20-1
j_gene: TRBJ2-1
CDR3aa: CSARAGTSRYNEQFF

abundance: many
v_gene: TRBV7-8
j_gene: TRBJ2-7
CDR3aa: CASSLRRESYEQYF

abundance: many
v_gene: TRBV7-2
j_gene: TRBJ1-5
CDR3aa: CASSLGDRDSQPQHF

abundance: few
v_gene: TRBV28
j_gene: TRBJ1-2
CDR3aa: CASSIRDGYTF

abundance: many
v_gene: TRBV6-1
j_gene: TRBJ2-6
CDR3aa: CASSKQGTSGANVLTF

abundance: few
v_gene: TRBV11-3
j_gene: TRBJ2-7
CDR3aa: CASSPGPISAGSYEQYF

abundance: few
v_gene: TRBV7-9
j_gene: TRBJ2-1
CDR3aa: CASSSAGGSDEQFF

abundance: .
v_gene: TRBV11-1
j_gene: TRBJ2-7
CDR3aa: CASSLAPGPYEQYF

abundance: .
v_gene: TRBV7-2
j_gene: TRBJ2-3
CDR3aa: CASSPRGGIDTQYF

abundance: .
v_gene: TRBV5-1
j_gene: TRBJ2-6
CDR3aa: CASSHRGGESGGANVLTF

abundance: many
v_gene: TRBV7-9
j_gene: TRBJ1-4
CDR3aa: CASSLGLGWNEKLFF

abundance: many
v_gene: TRBV11-3
j_gene: TRBJ1-1
CDR3aa: CASRSPSKRMNTEAFF